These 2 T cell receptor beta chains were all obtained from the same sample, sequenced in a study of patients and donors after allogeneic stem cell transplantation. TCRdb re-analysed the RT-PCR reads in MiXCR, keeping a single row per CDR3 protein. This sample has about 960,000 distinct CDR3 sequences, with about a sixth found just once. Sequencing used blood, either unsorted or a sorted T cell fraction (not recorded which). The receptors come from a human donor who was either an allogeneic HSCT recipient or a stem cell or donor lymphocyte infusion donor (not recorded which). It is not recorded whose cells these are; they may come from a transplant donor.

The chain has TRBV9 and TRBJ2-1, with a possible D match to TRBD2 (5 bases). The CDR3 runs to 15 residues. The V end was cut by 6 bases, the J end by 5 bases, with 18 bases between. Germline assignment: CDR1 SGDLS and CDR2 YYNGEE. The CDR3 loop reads CASNREGSRNNEQFF. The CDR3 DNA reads TGTGCCAGCAATCGAGAGGGAAGCAGGAACAATGAGCAGTTCTTC.

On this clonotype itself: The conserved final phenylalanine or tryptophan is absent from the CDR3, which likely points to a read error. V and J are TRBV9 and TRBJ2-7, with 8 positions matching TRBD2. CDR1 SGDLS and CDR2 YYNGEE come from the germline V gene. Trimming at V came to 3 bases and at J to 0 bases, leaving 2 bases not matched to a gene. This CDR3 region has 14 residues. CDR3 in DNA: TGTGCCAGCAGCGAGAGCGGGAGCTCCTACGAGCAGTACCTC. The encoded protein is CASSESGSSYEQYL.